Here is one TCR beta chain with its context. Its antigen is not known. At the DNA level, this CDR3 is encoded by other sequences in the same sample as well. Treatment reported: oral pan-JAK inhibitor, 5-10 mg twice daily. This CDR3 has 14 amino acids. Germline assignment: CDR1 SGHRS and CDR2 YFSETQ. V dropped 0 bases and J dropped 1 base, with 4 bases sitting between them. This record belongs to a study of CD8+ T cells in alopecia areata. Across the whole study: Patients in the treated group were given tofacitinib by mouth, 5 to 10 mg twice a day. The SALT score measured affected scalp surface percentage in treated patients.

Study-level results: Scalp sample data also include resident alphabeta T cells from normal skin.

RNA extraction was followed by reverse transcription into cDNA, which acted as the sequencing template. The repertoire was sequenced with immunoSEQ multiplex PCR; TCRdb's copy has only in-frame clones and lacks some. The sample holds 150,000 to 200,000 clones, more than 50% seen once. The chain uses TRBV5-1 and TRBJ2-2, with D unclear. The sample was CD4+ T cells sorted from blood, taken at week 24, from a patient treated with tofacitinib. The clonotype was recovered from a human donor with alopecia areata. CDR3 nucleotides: TGCGCCAGCAGCTTGGCAGGGAACACCGGGGAGCTGTTTTTT. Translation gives CASSLAGNTGELFF.